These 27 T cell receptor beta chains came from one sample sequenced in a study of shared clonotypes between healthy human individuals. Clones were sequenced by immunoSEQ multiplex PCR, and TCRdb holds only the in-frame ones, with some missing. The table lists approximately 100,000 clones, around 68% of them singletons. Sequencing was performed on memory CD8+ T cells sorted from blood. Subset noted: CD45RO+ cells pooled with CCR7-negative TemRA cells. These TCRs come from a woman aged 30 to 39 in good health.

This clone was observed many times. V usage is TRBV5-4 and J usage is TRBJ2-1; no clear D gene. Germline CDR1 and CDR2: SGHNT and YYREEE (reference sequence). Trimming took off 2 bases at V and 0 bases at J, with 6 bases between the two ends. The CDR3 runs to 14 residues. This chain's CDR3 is CASSFYSSYNEQFF. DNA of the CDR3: TGTGCCAGCAGCTTTTATAGCTCCTACAATGAGCAGTTCTTC.

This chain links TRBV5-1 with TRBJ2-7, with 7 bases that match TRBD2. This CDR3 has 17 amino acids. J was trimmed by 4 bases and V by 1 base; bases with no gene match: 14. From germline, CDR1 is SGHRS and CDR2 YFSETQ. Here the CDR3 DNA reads TGCGCCAGCAGCTTGAGCTGCTGCGCGGGAGAGTTTTACGAGCAGTACTTC. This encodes CASSLSCCAGEFYEQYF.

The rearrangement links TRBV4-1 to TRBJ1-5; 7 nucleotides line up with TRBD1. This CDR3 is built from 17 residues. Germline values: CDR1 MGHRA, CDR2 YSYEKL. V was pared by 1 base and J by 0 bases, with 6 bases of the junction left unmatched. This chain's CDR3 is CASSQVGTVYSNQPQHF. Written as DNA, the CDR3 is TGCGCCAGCAGCCAAGTTGGGACAGTTTATAGCAATCAGCCCCAGCATTTT.

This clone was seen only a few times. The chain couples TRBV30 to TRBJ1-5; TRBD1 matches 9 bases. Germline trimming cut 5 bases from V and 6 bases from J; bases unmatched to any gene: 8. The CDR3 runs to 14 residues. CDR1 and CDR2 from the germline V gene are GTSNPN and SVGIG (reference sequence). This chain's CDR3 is CAWGFTGGSQPQHF. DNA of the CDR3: TGTGCCTGGGGTTTCACAGGGGGCAGTCAGCCCCAGCATTTT.

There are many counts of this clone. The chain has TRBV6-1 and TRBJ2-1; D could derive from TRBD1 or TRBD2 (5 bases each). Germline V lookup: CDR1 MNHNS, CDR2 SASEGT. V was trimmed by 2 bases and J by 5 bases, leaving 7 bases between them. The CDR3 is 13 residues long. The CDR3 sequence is CASSEQGHNEQFF. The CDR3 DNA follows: TGTGCCAGCAGTGAACAGGGACACAATGAGCAGTTCTTC.

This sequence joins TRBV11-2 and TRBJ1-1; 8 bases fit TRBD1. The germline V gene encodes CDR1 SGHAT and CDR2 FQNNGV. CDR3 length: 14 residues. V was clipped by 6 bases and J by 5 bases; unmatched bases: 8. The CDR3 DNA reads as TGTGCCAGCAGTTTCCAGGGGGCTAGAACTGAAGCTTTCTTT. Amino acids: CASSFQGARTEAFF.

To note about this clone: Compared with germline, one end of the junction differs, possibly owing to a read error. CDR3 residues: CSIETAYGYTF. The CDR3 DNA follows: TGCAGCATTGAAACTGCTTATGGCTACACCTTC. This chain connects TRBV29-1 to TRBJ1-2; D unresolved. CDR1 SQVTM and CDR2 ANQGSEA come from the germline V gene. The CDR3 length is 11 residues.

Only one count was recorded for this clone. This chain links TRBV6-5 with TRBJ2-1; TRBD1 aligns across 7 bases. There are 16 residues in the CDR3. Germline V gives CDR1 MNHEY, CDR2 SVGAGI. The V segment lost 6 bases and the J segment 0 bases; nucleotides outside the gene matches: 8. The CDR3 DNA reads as TGTGCCAGCAGATACAGGGGTAGGGGCTCCTACAATGAGCAGTTCTTC. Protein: CASRYRGRGSYNEQFF.

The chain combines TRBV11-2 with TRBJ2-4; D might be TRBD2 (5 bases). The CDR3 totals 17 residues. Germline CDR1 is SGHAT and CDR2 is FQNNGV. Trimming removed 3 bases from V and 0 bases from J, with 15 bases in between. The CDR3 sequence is CASSFNVGKLAKNIQYF. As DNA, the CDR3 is TGTGCCAGCAGCTTTAATGTCGGGAAATTAGCCAAAAACATTCAGTACTTC.

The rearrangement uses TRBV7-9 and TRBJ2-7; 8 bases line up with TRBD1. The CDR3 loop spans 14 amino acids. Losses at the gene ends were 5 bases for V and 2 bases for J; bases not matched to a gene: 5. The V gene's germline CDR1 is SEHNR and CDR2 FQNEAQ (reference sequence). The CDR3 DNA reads TGTGCCAGCAGCGCTGGGACAGGCGCCTACGAGCAGTACTTC. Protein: CASSAGTGAYEQYF.

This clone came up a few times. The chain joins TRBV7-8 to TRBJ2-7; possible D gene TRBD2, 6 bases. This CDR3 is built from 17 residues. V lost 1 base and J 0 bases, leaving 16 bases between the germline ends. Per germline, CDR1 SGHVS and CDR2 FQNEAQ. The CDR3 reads CASSLVGGSSNSYEQYF. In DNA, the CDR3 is TGTGCCAGCAGCTTAGTCGGGGGATCCTCTAACTCCTACGAGCAGTACTTC.

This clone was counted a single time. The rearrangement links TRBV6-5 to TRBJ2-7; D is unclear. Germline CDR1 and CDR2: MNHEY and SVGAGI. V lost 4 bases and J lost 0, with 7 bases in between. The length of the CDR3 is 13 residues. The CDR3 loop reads CASSSYFSYEQYF. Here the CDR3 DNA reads TGTGCCAGCAGTTCGTACTTCTCCTACGAGCAGTACTTC.

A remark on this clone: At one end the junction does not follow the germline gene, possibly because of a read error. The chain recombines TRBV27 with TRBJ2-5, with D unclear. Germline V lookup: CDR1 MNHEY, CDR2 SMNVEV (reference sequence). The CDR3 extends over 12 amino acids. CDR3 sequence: CASSTLGENQYF. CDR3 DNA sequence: TGTGCCAGCAGTACACTCGGCGAGAACCAGTACTTC.

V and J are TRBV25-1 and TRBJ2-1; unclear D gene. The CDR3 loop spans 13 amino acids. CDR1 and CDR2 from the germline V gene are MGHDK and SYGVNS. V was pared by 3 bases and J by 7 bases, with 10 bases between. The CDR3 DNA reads TGTGCCAGCAGTGACTCCCTAATAAATGAGCAGTTCTTC. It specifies CASSDSLINEQFF.

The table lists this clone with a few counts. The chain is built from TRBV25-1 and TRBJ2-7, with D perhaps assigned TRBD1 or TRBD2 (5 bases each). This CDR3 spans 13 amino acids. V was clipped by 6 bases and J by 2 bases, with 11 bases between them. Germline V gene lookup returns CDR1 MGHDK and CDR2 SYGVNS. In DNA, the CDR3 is TGTGCCAGCAGCGACACGGGGCCCTACGAGCAGTACTTC. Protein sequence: CASSDTGPYEQYF.

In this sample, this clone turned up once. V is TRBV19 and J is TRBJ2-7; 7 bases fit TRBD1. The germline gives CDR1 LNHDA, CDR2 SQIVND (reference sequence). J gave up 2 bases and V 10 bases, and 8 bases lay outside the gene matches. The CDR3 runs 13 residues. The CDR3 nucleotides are TGTGCCACCTCTTTCGGGACAGCCTACGAGCAGTACTTC. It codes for CATSFGTAYEQYF.

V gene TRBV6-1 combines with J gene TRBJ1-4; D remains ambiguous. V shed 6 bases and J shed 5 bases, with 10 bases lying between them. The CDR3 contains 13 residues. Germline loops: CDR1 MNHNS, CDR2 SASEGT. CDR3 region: CASRQGRNEKLFF. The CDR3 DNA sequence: TGTGCCAGCAGACAAGGACGGAATGAAAAACTGTTTTTT.

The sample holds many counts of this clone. The CDR3 reads CASSDRDTEAFF. As DNA, the CDR3 is TGTGCCAGCTCGGACAGGGACACTGAAGCTTTCTTT. V is TRBV11-3 and J is TRBJ1-1, with TRBD1 identical over 8 bases. Germline V gives CDR1 SGHNT, CDR2 YENEEA. The CDR3 is made up of 12 amino acids. Losses at the gene ends were 8 bases for V and 3 bases for J; bases not matched to a gene: 2.

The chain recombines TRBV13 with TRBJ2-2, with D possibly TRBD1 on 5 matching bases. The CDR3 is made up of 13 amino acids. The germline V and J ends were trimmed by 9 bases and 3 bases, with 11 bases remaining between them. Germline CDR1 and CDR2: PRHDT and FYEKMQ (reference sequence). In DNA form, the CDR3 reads TGTGCCAGTCTCCAGGGTGACACCGGGGAGCTGTTTTTT. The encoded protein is CASLQGDTGELFF.

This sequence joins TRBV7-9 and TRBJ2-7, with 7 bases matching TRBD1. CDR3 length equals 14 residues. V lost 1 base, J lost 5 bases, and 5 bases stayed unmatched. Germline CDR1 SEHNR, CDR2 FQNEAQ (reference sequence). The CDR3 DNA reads TGTGCCAGCAGCTTAGGTGTAGGGGGCGACGAGCAGTACTTC. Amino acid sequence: CASSLGVGGDEQYF. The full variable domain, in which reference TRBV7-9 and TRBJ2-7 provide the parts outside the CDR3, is DTGVSQNPRHKITKRGQNVTFRCDPISEHNRLYWYRQTLGQGPEFLTYFQNEAQLEKSRLLSDRFSAERPKGSFSTLEIQRTEQGDSAMYLCASSLGVGGDEQYFGPGTRLTVT.

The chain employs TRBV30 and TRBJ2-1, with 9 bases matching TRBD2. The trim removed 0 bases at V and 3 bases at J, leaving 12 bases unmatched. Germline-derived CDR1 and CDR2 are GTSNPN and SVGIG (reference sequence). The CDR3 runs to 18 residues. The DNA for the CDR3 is TGTGCCTGGAGTGTATTCCAGCGGGAGGTCCCAGGCTACAATGAGCAGTTCTTC. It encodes CAWSVFQREVPGYNEQFF.

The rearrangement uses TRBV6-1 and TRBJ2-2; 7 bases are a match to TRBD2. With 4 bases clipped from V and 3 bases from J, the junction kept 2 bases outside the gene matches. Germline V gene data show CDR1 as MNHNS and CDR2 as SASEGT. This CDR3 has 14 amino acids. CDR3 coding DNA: TGTGCCAGCAGTGGAAGCGGGGACACCGGGGAGCTGTTTTTT. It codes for CASSGSGDTGELFF.

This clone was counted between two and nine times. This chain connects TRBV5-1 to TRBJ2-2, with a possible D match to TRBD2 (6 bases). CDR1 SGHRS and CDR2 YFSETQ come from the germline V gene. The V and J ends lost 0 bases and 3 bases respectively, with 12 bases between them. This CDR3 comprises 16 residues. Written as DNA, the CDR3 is TGCGCCAGCAGCTTGGACGTTAGCGGACACACCGGGGAGCTGTTTTTT. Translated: CASSLDVSGHTGELFF.

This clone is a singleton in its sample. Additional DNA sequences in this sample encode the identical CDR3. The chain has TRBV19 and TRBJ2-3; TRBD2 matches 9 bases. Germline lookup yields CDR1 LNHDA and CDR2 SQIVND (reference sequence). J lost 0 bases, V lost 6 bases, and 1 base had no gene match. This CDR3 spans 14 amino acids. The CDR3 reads CASRTSGSTDTQYF. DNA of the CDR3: TGTGCCAGTAGAACTAGCGGGAGCACAGATACGCAGTATTTT.

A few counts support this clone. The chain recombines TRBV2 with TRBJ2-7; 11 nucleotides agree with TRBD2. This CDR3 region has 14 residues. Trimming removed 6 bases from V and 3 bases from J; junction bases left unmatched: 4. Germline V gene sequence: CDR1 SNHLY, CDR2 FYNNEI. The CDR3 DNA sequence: TGTGCCAGCAGGATAGCGGGAGGGCACTACGAGCAGTACTTC. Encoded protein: CASRIAGGHYEQYF.

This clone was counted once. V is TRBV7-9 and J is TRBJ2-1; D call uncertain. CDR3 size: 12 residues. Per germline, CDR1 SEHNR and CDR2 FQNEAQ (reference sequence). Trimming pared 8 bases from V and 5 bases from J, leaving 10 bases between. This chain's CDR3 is CASRHWDNEQFF. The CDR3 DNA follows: TGTGCCAGCCGCCACTGGGACAATGAGCAGTTCTTC.

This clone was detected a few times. CDR3 loop: CASSDLQGGSYNEQFF. Written as DNA, the CDR3 is TGTGCCAGCAGTGACCTACAGGGGGGCTCCTACAATGAGCAGTTCTTC. The gene calls are TRBV25-1 and TRBJ2-1, with 8 bases matching TRBD1. CDR1 is MGHDK and CDR2 is SYGVNS in the germline V gene. The CDR3 has 16 residues. V shed 3 bases and J 0 bases; nucleotides not matched to a gene: 4.